This TCR beta chain is drawn from a study of PD-L1 blockade in urothelial cancer. Looking at the study overall: The authors examined blood 3 weeks (second dose) and 6 weeks after treatment start. Blood gave a median 141,255 T cells. Whole-study findings and limits: Expansion of tumor-associated blood clones at 3 weeks was greater in durable-benefit patients.

Method: immunoSEQ multiplex PCR; TCRdb's copy keeps in-frame clones and lacks some. The sample consists of roughly 16,000 clones, about nine tenths of them appearing once. The CDR3 spans 18 residues. The V gene end was trimmed by 3 bases and the J gene end by 0 bases; junction bases not matched to a gene: 8. Germline CDR1 SQVTM, CDR2 ANQGSEA. A word on this clone: Antigen: not known.

The source material was PBMCs, sampled around atezolizumab (anti-PD-L1) treatment. The receptor comes from a man in his forties or fifties with urothelial cancer. V and J are TRBV29-1 and TRBJ2-1; 13 bases match TRBD2. CDR3 sequence reads: CSVDGLAGDLSSYNEQFF. The CDR3 coding sequence is TGCAGCGTTGACGGACTAGCGGGAGATTTAAGCTCCTACAATGAGCAGTTCTTC.